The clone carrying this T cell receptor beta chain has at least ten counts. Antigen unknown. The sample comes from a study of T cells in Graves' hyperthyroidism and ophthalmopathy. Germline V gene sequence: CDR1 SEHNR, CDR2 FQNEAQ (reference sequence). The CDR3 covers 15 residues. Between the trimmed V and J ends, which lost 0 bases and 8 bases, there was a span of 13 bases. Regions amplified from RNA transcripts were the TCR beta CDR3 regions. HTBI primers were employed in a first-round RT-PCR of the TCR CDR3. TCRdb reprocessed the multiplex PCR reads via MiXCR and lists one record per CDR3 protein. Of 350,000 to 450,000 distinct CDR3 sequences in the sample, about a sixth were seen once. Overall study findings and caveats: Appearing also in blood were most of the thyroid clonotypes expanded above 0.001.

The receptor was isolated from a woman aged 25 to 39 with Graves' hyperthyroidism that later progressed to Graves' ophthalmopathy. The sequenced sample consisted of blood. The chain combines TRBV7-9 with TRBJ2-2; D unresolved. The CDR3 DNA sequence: TGTGCCAGCAGCTTAGCCCCGGACCTGTTAGGGGAGCTGTTTTTT. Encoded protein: CASSLAPDLLGELFF.